This T cell receptor (beta chain) comes out of a study of lymphopenia after photon versus proton radiotherapy. Whole-study findings and limits: Oligoclonal CD8+ Temra expansion after nadir drove photon patients' diversity drop. Proton therapy kept repertoires fairly stable, unlike photons, which gained effector/memory cells. Only patients who died were analyzed for survival; proton advantage is unproven. Post-nadir TCR diversity decline inversely tracked overall survival among those who died.

Assay: immunoSEQ multiplex PCR; the TCRdb copy retains only in-frame clones and omits some. This sample yields roughly 29,000 clones, of which about nine tenths are seen a single time; around 50% belongs to the top ten. This clone was counted a single time. Its antigen is currently unknown. The V end was cut by 10 bases, the J end by 5 bases, with 14 bases between. This CDR3 has 12 residues. The germline CDR1 and CDR2 sequences are LNHDA and SQIVND (reference sequence). The sample in question was peripheral blood, obtained from a patient treated with proton-based radiotherapy. This sequence originates from a woman between 55 and 75 years old with cholangiocarcinoma. Some clones in this sample may be carry-over from other donors' samples. V and J are TRBV19 and TRBJ1-2; D unclear. CDR3 in DNA: TGTGCCACCCAGACCCAAAGATATGGCTACACCTTC. Residues: CATQTQRYGYTF.